Presented here are 4 T cell receptor beta chains from one specimen sequenced in a study of CD8+CD57+ T cells in acquired aplastic anemia. Template material for TCR beta VDJ and CDR3 profiling consisted of genomic DNA. Each CDR3 protein is one row after TCRdb ran MiXCR on the reads. The profile shows over 150,000 distinct CDR3 sequences, about 60% of them singletons. Patients selected for sequencing had displayed CD8+CD57+ cell expansion by flow cytometry. The material sequenced was sorted CD4+, CD8+, or CD8+CD57+ T cells (not recorded which) from PBMCs. These receptors originate from a human donor with aplastic anemia.

This clonotype was found many times. The CDR3 region is CSGRATYGYTF. CDR3 coding DNA: TGCAGCGGTAGGGCTACCTATGGCTACACCTTC. The J gene is TRBJ1-2, the V gene TRBV29-1; D not resolved. The germline V and J ends were trimmed by 7 bases and 4 bases, with 10 bases remaining between them. The CDR3 extends over 11 amino acids. The germline CDR1 and CDR2 sequences are SQVTM and ANQGSEA.

This clonotype was counted a single time. The V call is TRBV24-1, the J call TRBJ2-1; TRBD1 matches 9 bases. After removal of 1 base from V and 5 bases from J, the junction contained 2 bases not matched to a gene. Germline V gene data show CDR1 as KGHDR and CDR2 as SFDVKD. The CDR3 length is 15 residues. The DNA of the CDR3 is TGTGCCACCAGTGATTTCGGGACAGGGCACAATGAGCAGTTCTTC. This codes for CATSDFGTGHNEQFF.

The chain recombines TRBV19 with TRBJ2-3; maybe TRBD1 (9 bases). The CDR3 spans 17 residues. V was trimmed by 7 bases and J by 3 bases, leaving 23 bases between them. CDR1 is LNHDA and CDR2 is SQIVND in the germline V gene (reference sequence). CDR3 coding DNA: TGTGCCAGTACCCCATCCGGGGGGGACAGGGCGACAGATACGCAGTATTTT. Translated: CASTPSGGDRATDTQYF.

The CDR3 region is CASSGWAESTYEQYF. The CDR3 DNA is TGTGCCAGCAGCGGGTGGGCCGAGTCAACCTACGAGCAGTACTTC. V usage is TRBV7-9 and J usage is TRBJ2-7, with no clear D. CDR1 is SEHNR, CDR2 FQNEAQ, per germline (reference sequence). The CDR3 sequence is 15 residues long. Trimming stripped 5 bases from V and 2 bases from J, with 16 bases between.